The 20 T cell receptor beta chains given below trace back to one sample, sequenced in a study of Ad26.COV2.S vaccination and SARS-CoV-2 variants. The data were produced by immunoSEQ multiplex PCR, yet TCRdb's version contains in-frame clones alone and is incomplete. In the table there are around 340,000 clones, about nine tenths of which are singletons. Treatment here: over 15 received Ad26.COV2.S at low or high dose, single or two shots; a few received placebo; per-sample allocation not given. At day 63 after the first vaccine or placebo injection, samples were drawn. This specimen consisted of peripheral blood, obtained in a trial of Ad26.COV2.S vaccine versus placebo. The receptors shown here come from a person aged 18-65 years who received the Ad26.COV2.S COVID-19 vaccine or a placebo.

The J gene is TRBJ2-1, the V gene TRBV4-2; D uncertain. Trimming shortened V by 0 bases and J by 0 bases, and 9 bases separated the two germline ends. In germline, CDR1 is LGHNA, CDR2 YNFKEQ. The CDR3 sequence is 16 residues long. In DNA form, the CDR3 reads TGTGCCAGCAGCCAAGAGTGGCGAAGCTCCTACAATGAGCAGTTCTTC. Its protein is CASSQEWRSSYNEQFF.

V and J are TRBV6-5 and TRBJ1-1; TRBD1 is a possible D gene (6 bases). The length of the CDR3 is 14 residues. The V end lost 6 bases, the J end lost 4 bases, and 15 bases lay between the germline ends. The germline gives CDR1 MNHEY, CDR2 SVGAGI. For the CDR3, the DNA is TGTGCCAGCAGGGGCCACAGGGAAGGCACTGAAGCTTTCTTT. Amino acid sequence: CASRGHREGTEAFF.

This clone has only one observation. CDR3 residues: CASSQDFGTGGMTSTDTQYF. Written as DNA, the CDR3 is TGTGCCAGCAGCCAAGATTTCGGGACAGGGGGTATGACTAGCACAGATACGCAGTATTTT. The V call is TRBV14, the J call TRBJ2-3; 11 bases align to TRBD1. The CDR3 contains 20 residues. Germline V gene sequence: CDR1 SGHDN, CDR2 FVKESK. Unmatched junction bases numbered 11, after V lost 0 bases and J lost 0 bases.

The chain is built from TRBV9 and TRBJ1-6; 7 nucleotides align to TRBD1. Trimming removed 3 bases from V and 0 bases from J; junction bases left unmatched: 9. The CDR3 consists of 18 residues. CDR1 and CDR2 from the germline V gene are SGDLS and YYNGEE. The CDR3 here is CASSDGQDAYSYNSPLHF. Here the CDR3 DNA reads TGTGCCAGCAGCGACGGACAGGATGCTTACTCCTATAATTCACCCCTCCACTTT.

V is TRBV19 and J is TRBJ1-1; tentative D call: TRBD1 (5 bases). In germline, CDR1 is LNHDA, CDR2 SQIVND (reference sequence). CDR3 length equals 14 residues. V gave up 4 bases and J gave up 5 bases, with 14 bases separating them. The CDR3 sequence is CASSNQGVGTEAFF. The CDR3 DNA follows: TGTGCCAGTAGTAACCAGGGTGTAGGGACTGAAGCTTTCTTT.

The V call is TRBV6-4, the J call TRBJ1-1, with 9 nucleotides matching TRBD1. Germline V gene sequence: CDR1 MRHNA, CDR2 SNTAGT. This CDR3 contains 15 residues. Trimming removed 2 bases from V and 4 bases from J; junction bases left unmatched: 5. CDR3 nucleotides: TGTGCCAGCAGTGACCGGGACAGGGTGAGCACTGAAGCTTTCTTT. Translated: CASSDRDRVSTEAFF.

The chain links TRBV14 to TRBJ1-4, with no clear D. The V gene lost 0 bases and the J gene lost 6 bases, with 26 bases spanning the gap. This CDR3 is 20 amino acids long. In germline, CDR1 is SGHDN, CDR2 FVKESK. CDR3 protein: CASSQEPRYTTSREHEKLFF. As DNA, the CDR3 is TGTGCCAGCAGCCAAGAACCCAGGTACACAACCTCCAGAGAACATGAAAAACTGTTTTTT.

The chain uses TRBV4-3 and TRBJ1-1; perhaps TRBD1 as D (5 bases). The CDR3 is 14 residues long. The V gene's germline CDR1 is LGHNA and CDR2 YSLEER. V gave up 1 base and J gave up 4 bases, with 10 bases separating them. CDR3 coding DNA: TGCGCCAGCAGCCAAGTGGGGGGGAGCACTGAAGCTTTCTTT. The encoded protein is CASSQVGGSTEAFF.

This chain's CDR3 is CATSRFRPGTSGTKGGNEQFF. The CDR3 region has the DNA TGTGCCACCAGCAGATTTAGACCCGGGACTAGCGGGACGAAGGGGGGAAATGAGCAGTTCTTC. The chain has TRBV15 and TRBJ2-1; TRBD2 matches at 13 bases. Germline V CDR1 and CDR2: LNHNV, YYDKDF (reference sequence). With V trimmed by 2 bases and J by 7 bases, 20 bases remained unmatched. The CDR3 runs to 21 residues.

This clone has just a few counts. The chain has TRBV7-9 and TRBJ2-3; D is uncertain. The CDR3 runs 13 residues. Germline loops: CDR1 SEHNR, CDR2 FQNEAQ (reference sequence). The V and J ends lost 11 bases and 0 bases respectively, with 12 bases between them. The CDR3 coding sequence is TGTGCCTCTCAAACACCTAGCACAGATACGCAGTATTTT. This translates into CASQTPSTDTQYF.

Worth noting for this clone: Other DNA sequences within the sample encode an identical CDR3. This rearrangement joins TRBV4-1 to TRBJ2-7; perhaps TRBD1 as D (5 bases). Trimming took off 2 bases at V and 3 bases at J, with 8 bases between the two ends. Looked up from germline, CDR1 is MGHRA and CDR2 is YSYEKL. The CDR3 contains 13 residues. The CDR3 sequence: CASSQSDSYEQYF. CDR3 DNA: TGCGCCAGCAGCCAATCAGACAGCTACGAGCAGTACTTC.

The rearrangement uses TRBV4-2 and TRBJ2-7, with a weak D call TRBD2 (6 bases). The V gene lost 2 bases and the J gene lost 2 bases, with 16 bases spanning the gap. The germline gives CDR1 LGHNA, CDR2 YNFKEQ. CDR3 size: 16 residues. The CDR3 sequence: CASSQSGVDSPYEQYF. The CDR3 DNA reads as TGTGCCAGCAGCCAATCGGGAGTTGATTCACCCTACGAGCAGTACTTC.

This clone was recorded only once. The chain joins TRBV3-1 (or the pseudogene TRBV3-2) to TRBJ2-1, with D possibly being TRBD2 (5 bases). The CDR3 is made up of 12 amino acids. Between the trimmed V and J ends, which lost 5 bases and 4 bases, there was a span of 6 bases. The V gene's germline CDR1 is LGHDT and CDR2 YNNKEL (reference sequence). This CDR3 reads CASSGGYNEQFF. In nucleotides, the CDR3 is TGTGCCAGCAGCGGCGGGTACAATGAGCAGTTCTTC.

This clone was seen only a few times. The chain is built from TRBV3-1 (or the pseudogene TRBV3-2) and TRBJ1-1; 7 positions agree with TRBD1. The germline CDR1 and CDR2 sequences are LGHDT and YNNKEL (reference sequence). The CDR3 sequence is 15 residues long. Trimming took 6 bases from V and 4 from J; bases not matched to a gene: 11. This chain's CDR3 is CASRPLPGGSTEAFF. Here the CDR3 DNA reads TGTGCCAGCAGACCCCTACCAGGGGGAAGCACTGAAGCTTTCTTT.

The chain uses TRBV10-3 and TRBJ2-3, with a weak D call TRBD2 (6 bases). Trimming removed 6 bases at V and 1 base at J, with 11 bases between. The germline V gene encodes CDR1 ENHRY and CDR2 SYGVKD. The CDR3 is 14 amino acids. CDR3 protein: CAIRGDSGTDTQYF. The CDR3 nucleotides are TGTGCCATCAGGGGGGACTCCGGCACAGATACGCAGTATTTT.

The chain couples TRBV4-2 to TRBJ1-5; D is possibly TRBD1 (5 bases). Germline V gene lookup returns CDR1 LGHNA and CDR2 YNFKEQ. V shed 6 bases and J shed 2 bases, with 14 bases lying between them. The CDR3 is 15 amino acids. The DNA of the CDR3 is TGTGCCAGCAGGCAACAGGTTTCGGGCAATCAGCCCCAGCATTTT. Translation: CASRQQVSGNQPQHF.

The CDR3 loop reads CASSNALYQPQHF. The CDR3 DNA sequence: TGTGCCAGCAGCAATGCCCTGTATCAGCCCCAGCATTTT. The rearrangement joins TRBV12-3 or TRBV12-4 to TRBJ1-5; no reliable D call. Trimming removed 6 bases from V and 5 bases from J, with 11 bases in between. The CDR3 covers 13 residues.

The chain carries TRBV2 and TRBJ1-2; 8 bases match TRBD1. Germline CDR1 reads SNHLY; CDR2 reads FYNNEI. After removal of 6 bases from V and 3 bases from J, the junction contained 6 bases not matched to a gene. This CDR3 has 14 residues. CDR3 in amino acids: CASRLQGGDYGYTF. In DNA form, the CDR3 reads TGTGCCAGCAGGTTACAGGGGGGGGACTATGGCTACACCTTC.

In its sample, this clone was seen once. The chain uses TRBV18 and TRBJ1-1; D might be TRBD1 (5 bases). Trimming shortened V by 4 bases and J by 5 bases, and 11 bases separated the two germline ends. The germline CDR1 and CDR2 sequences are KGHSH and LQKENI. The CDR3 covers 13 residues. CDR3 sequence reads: CASSLSGGTEAFF. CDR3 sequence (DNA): TGTGCCAGCTCACTTTCTGGGGGGACTGAAGCTTTCTTT.

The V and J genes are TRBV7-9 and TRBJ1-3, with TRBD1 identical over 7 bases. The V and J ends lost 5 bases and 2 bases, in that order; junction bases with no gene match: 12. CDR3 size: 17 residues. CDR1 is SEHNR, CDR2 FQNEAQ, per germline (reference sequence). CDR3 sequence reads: CASSLHRQGLPGNTIYF. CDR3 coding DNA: TGTGCCAGCAGCCTCCACCGACAGGGCCTGCCTGGAAACACCATATATTTT. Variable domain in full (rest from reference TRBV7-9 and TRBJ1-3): DTGVSQNPRHKITKRGQNVTFRCDPISEHNRLYWYRQTLGQGPEFLTYFQNEAQLEKSRLLSDRFSAERPKGSFSTLEIQRTEQGDSAMYLCASSLHRQGLPGNTIYFGEGSWLTVV.